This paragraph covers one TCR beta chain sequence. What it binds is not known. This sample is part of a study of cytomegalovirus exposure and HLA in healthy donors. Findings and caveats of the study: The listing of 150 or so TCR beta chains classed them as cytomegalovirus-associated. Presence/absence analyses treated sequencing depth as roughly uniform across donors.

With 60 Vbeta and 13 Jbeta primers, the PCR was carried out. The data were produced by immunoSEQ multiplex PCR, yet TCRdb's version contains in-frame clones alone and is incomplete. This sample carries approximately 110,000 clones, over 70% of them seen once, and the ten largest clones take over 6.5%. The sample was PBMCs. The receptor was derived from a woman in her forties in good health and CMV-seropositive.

The CDR3 DNA sequence: TGTGCCAGCAGGACCGGGACTCGTAATTCACCCCTCCACTTT. This encodes CASRTGTRNSPLHF. The chain uses TRBV28 and TRBJ1-6, with D possibly being TRBD1 (5 bases). CDR3 size: 14 residues. In germline, CDR1 is MDHEN, CDR2 SYDVKM. Trimming cost V 6 bases and J 6 bases, with 12 bases left between them. The variable domain in full, with the rest retrieved from reference TRBV28 and TRBJ1-6, is DVKVTQSSRYLVKRTGEKVFLECVQDMDHENMFWYRQDPGLGLRLIYFSYDVKMKEKGDIPEGYSVSREKKERFSLILESASTNQTSMYLCASRTGTRNSPLHFGNGTRLTVT.